Sequencing of this TCR beta chain was carried out in a study of T cell changes during pregnancy in multiple sclerosis. Germline-derived CDR1 and CDR2 are MNHNS and SASEGT. There are 16 residues in the CDR3. Trimming removed 4 bases from V and 2 bases from J, with 15 bases in between. Clones were sequenced by immunoSEQ multiplex PCR, and TCRdb holds only the in-frame ones, with some missing. The sample includes about 79,000 clones, 85% to 95% seen only once; the top ten take approximately 0.47%. The source of this sequence is a female donor with multiple sclerosis, enrolled in a pregnancy study. The chain links TRBV6-1 to TRBJ2-1; maybe TRBD1 (6 bases). This material consisted of CD4+ T cells from peripheral blood mononuclear cells, taken in the second trimester of pregnancy. Written as DNA, the CDR3 is TGTGCCAGCAGTGGCTCCAGGGGCGCGACCTACAATGAGCAGTTCTTC. This encodes CASSGSRGATYNEQFF.